Here is one TCR beta chain with its context. Generated by immunoSEQ multiplex PCR, the TCRdb table keeps only in-frame clones and is missing some. The top ten hold approximately 0.8% of the sample, which has tens of thousands of clones, just over 90% seen once. These data originate in a study of regulatory and conventional T cells in RAG deficiency. Regulatory T cells were sorted from blood as CD4+ CD25-high CD127-low cells. The V end lost 6 bases, the J end lost 7 bases, and 13 bases lay between the germline ends. This CDR3 has 12 residues. Per germline, CDR1 ENHRY and CDR2 SYGVKD. This same sample was also taken into another study, of regulatory T cells. That investigation notes: Primers: 52 TRBV forward and 13 TRBJ reverse.

Material: Tregs sorted from blood. This sequence joins TRBV10-3 and TRBJ2-7; the D gene could be TRBD1 or TRBD2 (5 bases each). The receptor was derived from a human donor in good health. In DNA form, the CDR3 reads TGTGCCATCAGGAACGAGGGGCGGGAGCAGTACTTC. Translated: CAIRNEGREQYF.